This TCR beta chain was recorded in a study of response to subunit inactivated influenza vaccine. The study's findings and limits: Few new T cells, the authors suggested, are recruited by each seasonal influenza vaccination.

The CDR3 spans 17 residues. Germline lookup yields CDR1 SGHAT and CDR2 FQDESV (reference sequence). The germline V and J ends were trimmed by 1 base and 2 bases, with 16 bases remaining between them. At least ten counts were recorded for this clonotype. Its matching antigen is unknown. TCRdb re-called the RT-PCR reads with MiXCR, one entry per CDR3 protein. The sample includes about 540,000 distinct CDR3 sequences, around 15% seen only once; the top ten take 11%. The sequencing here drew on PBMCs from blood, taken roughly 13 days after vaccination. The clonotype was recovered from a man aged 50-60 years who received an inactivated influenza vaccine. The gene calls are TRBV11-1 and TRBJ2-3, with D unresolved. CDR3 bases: TGTGCCAGCAGCTTAGAGGTTTACGACTCCCCCACAGATACGCAGTATTTT. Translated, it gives CASSLEVYDSPTDTQYF.